This T cell receptor (beta chain) was obtained from a study of control samples from healthy donors and cancer patients. V dropped 0 bases and J dropped 4 bases, with 10 bases sitting between them. Germline V CDR1 and CDR2: SGHDN, FVKESK. This CDR3 region has 15 residues. TCRdb keeps only in-frame clones here, not all; method: immunoSEQ multiplex PCR. The sample holds about 140,000 clones, 94% seen once. The rearrangement links TRBV14 to TRBJ2-1, with D possibly being TRBD1 or TRBD2 (5 bases each). Sample: blood. The source of this sequence is a man aged 40-55 years in good health. CDR3 sequence (DNA): TGTGCCAGCAGCCAAGATCGGGGCGGGTACAATGAGCAGTTCTTC. It translates to CASSQDRGGYNEQFF.